The entry below describes one T cell receptor beta chain. Its antigen is still unknown. The data were taken from a study of cytomegalovirus exposure and HLA in healthy donors. General study results and limits: Immune exposure information available was restricted to CMV serostatus. There were some public TCRs occurring in many donors, but most TCR sequences were rare. Common viral pathogens (according to a later analysis) appeared linked to several of the most significant clusters. Per published accounts, TCR beta sequences correctly predicted the HLA-A and HLA-B alleles of most subjects.

With 5 bases clipped from V and 5 bases from J, the junction kept 11 bases outside the gene matches. The CDR3 is 15 residues long. The germline V gene has CDR1 LNHDA and CDR2 SQIVND (reference sequence). The PCR employed 60 Vbeta primers together with 13 Jbeta primers. Repertoires were generated with immunoSEQ multiplex PCR, while TCRdb's copy carries only in-frame clones and drops some. The repertoire holds 150,000 to 200,000 clones, with roughly 70% as singletons. This receptor was taken from a man aged 40-49 years in good health and CMV-seropositive. The sequenced sample consisted of PBMCs. This chain connects TRBV19 to TRBJ2-5; 7 bases align to TRBD1. CDR3 in amino acids: CASSPQTGIGETQYF. As DNA, the CDR3 is TGTGCCAGTAGTCCCCAGACAGGGATAGGGGAGACCCAGTACTTC.